The present T cell receptor (beta chain) was sequenced within a study of T cell changes during pregnancy in multiple sclerosis. V shed 4 bases and J 8 bases; nucleotides not matched to a gene: 8. Germline-derived CDR1 and CDR2 are SGHTA and FQGTGA. The length of the CDR3 is 14 residues. Clones were read by immunoSEQ multiplex PCR, and TCRdb kept only the in-frame ones, dropping some. The sample gives some 85,000 clones, over 85% of which show up once; 0.75% is in the top ten. This specimen was peripheral blood, taken in the second trimester of pregnancy. The source is a female donor in good health, enrolled as a control in a pregnancy study. The chain links TRBV7-3 to TRBJ2-1; 7 bases map to TRBD2. Here the CDR3 reads CASSSSRGGDEQFF. CDR3 DNA sequence: TGTGCCAGCAGCTCTTCTCGGGGAGGGGATGAGCAGTTCTTC.